Sequencing of this TCR beta chain was carried out in a study of cytomegalovirus exposure and HLA in healthy donors. The study ran its PCR with 60 Vbeta and 13 Jbeta primers. Sequencing was performed with immunoSEQ multiplex PCR; in TCRdb, only in-frame clones are kept and a portion is missing. This table has about 190,000 clones, roughly 80% appearing once. The CDR3 is made up of 19 amino acids. Trimming removed 3 bases from V and 4 bases from J, with 22 bases in between. The germline gives CDR1 MNHNS, CDR2 SASEGT. The receptor comes from a male donor in good health and CMV-seronegative. The source material was PBMCs. The gene calls are TRBV6-1 and TRBJ2-6; maybe TRBD1 (5 bases). The chain's CDR3 is CASSEGKAGSVSGANVLTF. The CDR3 DNA reads as TGTGCCAGCAGTGAGGGAAAGGCAGGGTCAGTCTCGGGGGCCAACGTCCTGACTTTC.